The 24 T cell receptor beta chains reported below all come from one sample, sequenced in a study of cytomegalovirus exposure and HLA in healthy donors. Vbeta (60) and Jbeta (13) primers were used in the PCR. Assay: immunoSEQ multiplex PCR; the TCRdb copy retains only in-frame clones and omits some. The table records over 70,000 clones, 80% of them present only once. The material sequenced was PBMCs. These receptors originate from a man aged 18 to 30 in good health and CMV-seronegative.

The rearrangement uses TRBV30 and TRBJ2-1, with D possibly matching TRBD2 (8 bases). The germline CDR1 and CDR2 sequences are GTSNPN and SVGIG (reference sequence). Deletions cut 2 bases from V and 0 bases from J, with 26 bases between. The CDR3 covers 20 residues. Here the CDR3 reads CAWSRGTGAGGLGSYNEQFF. In DNA, the CDR3 is TGTGCCTGGAGTAGAGGAACAGGGGCGGGGGGACTAGGCTCCTACAATGAGCAGTTCTTC.

The V gene is TRBV19, the J gene TRBJ2-2; D is uncertain. V was pared by 11 bases and J by 5 bases, with 12 bases between. The CDR3 is made up of 12 amino acids. Per the germline V gene, CDR1 is LNHDA and CDR2 is SQIVND (reference sequence). CDR3 DNA: TGTGCCCTTTTAGCAAGAACCGGGGAGCTGTTTTTT. Translated: CALLARTGELFF.

The J gene is TRBJ2-1, the V gene TRBV7-9, with 7 bases that match TRBD1. Germline V CDR1 and CDR2: SEHNR, FQNEAQ (reference sequence). With V trimmed by 9 bases and J by 0 bases, 11 bases remained unmatched. The CDR3 has 16 residues. CDR3 bases: TGTGCCAGTATAAACAGGGGAAGGGGCTCCTACAATGAGCAGTTCTTC. This gives the protein CASINRGRGSYNEQFF. Variable domain in full (rest from reference TRBV7-9 and TRBJ2-1): DTGVSQNPRHKITKRGQNVTFRCDPISEHNRLYWYRQTLGQGPEFLTYFQNEAQLEKSRLLSDRFSAERPKGSFSTLEIQRTEQGDSAMYLCASINRGRGSYNEQFFGPGTRLTVL.

In regard to this clone: The junction departs from germline at one end; a sequencing error may be responsible. The V and J genes are TRBV7-9 and TRBJ2-7, with TRBD1 matching over 8 bases. CDR1 is SEHNR and CDR2 is FQNEAQ in the germline V gene (reference sequence). This CDR3 spans 16 amino acids. DNA of the CDR3: TGTTCCAGCACCGAGCCCTCGGGACAGGTCTCCTACGAGCAGTACTTC. It encodes CSSTEPSGQVSYEQYF.

The chain combines TRBV11-2 with TRBJ2-3; the match to TRBD2 covers 7 bases. The ends lost 5 bases at V and 1 base at J; junction bases unmatched: 9. CDR1 and CDR2 (germline): SGHAT, FQNNGV. This CDR3 has 16 residues. For the CDR3, the DNA is TGTGCCAGCAGCGGGACCCGGACTAGTCGCACAGATACGCAGTATTTT. Its translation: CASSGTRTSRTDTQYF. Full variable domain (missing parts from reference TRBV11-2 and TRBJ2-3): EAGVAQSPRYKIIEKRQSVAFWCNPISGHATLYWYQQILGQGPKLLIQFQNNGVVDDSQLPKDRFSAERLKGVDSTLKIQPAKLEDSAVYLCASSGTRTSRTDTQYFGPGTRLTVL.

The chain carries TRBV5-1 and TRBJ2-5; perhaps TRBD1 as D (5 bases). The CDR3 length is 15 residues. CDR1 is SGHRS, CDR2 YFSETQ, per germline. The V end lost 0 bases, the J end lost 3 bases, and 12 bases lay between the germline ends. In nucleotides, the CDR3 is TGCGCCAGCAGCTTGGTGACAGACGGAGAAGAGACCCAGTACTTC. It translates to CASSLVTDGEETQYF.

The rearrangement links TRBV6-5 to TRBJ1-2; 8 positions agree with TRBD1. Germline V lookup: CDR1 MNHEY, CDR2 SVGAGI. The CDR3 loop spans 14 amino acids. The trim removed 2 bases at V and 4 bases at J, leaving 3 bases unmatched. The DNA of the CDR3 is TGTGCCAGCAGTTACCGGGACAGGTTCTATGGCTACACCTTC. Amino acids: CASSYRDRFYGYTF.

The rearrangement joins TRBV28 to TRBJ2-1; 9 nucleotides line up with TRBD1. Germline V CDR1 and CDR2: MDHEN, SYDVKM. The CDR3 is made up of 15 amino acids. V lost 6 bases and J lost 1; bases outside the gene matches: 4. The CDR3 protein is CASRMTGGSYNEQFF. The DNA for the CDR3 is TGTGCCAGCAGGATGACAGGGGGTTCCTACAATGAGCAGTTCTTC.

V is TRBV7-9 and J is TRBJ1-4; D gene ambiguous. The CDR3 loop spans 16 amino acids. CDR1 and CDR2 (germline): SEHNR, FQNEAQ (reference sequence). V was shortened by 1 base and J by 8 bases, with 17 bases between the two germline ends. CDR3 in amino acids: CASSLEAGVSKEKLFF. The DNA for the CDR3 is TGTGCCAGCAGCTTAGAGGCGGGAGTGTCCAAAGAAAAACTGTTTTTT.

This clone has just one count. The chain employs TRBV29-1 and TRBJ1-4; no reliable D call. V lost 7 bases, J lost 4 bases, and 16 bases lay in between. The germline V gene has CDR1 SQVTM and CDR2 ANQGSEA. This CDR3 contains 14 residues. The CDR3 region has the DNA TGCAGCGCCCTCTCACCCGCGCTTAATGAAAAACTGTTTTTT. This sequence encodes CSALSPALNEKLFF.

The rearrangement uses TRBV27 and TRBJ2-2; D remains unclear. Germline V gives CDR1 MNHEY, CDR2 SMNVEV (reference sequence). V was clipped by 5 bases and J by 5 bases, with 12 bases between them. This CDR3 has 14 residues. CDR3 sequence (DNA): TGTGCCAGCAGTCCACCCACTCAAACCGGGGAGCTGTTTTTT. Protein product: CASSPPTQTGELFF.

The CDR3 sequence: CASSLDRSRAFF. CDR3 nucleotides: TGCGCCAGCAGCTTGGACAGAAGCAGGGCTTTCTTT. The chain carries TRBV5-1 and TRBJ1-1; D is unresolved. V lost 0 bases and J 11 bases, leaving 11 bases between the germline ends. CDR3 size: 12 residues. CDR1 is SGHRS and CDR2 is YFSETQ in the germline V gene.

As regards this clone: A junction end diverges from the germline sequence, so it may reflect a read error. This rearrangement joins TRBV7-9 to TRBJ2-5; 8 nucleotides line up with TRBD1. The CDR3 extends over 16 amino acids. Germline V gene sequence: CDR1 SEHNR, CDR2 FQNEAQ (reference sequence). In DNA, the CDR3 is TGTTCCAGCAGCTTAGAAGCAGGGGGCTTTGGGGAGACCCAGTACTTC. Translated: CSSSLEAGGFGETQYF.

The gene calls are TRBV6-1 and TRBJ1-2; unclear D gene. The CDR3 has 13 residues. Germline CDR1 and CDR2: MNHNS and SASEGT. With 2 bases removed from V and 3 bases from J, the gap between germline ends came to 7 bases. The CDR3 DNA follows: TGTGCCAGCAGTGAAATGAGGGACTATGGCTACACCTTC. Its protein product is CASSEMRDYGYTF.

This chain connects TRBV4-2 to TRBJ1-1; weak D call: TRBD1 (6 bases). CDR3 length equals 19 residues. The ends were cut back, 2 bases at V and 2 bases at J, with 24 bases in the middle. Germline V gene lookup returns CDR1 LGHNA and CDR2 YNFKEQ. The CDR3 nucleotides are TGTGCCAGCAGCCAAAAAAGGGGGGGCAGGGCAGTTGGAAACACTGAAGCTTTCTTT. Its protein is CASSQKRGGRAVGNTEAFF.

J is TRBJ2-5 and V is TRBV9, with a tentative D call TRBD2 (6 bases). This CDR3 contains 14 residues. With 0 bases removed from V and 2 bases from J, the gap between germline ends came to 8 bases. Germline assignment: CDR1 SGDLS and CDR2 YYNGEE. This CDR3 reads CASSVEGLQETQYF. The CDR3 region has the DNA TGTGCCAGCAGCGTAGAGGGACTTCAAGAGACCCAGTACTTC.

This clone is a singleton in its sample. The chain has TRBV29-1 and TRBJ2-1, with TRBD1 matching over 9 bases. The CDR3 is 17 amino acids. The V gene end was trimmed by 6 bases and the J gene end by 1 base; junction bases not matched to a gene: 13. From germline, CDR1 is SQVTM and CDR2 ANQGSEA. The CDR3 spells CSVLQGARIGSYNEQFF. The CDR3 DNA is TGCAGCGTGTTACAGGGGGCGCGGATTGGGTCCTACAATGAGCAGTTCTTC.

The V and J genes are TRBV29-1 and TRBJ1-4; D not resolved. There are 13 residues in the CDR3. Germline V lookup: CDR1 SQVTM, CDR2 ANQGSEA. Between the trimmed V and J ends, which lost 6 bases and 7 bases, there was a span of 15 bases. The CDR3 DNA follows: TGCAGCGTGGAACCGGGAGCCAGTGAAAAACTGTTTTTT. It yields the protein CSVEPGASEKLFF.

The V and J genes are TRBV7-8 and TRBJ1-1, with 9 bases fitting TRBD1. J was trimmed by 5 bases and V by 6 bases; bases with no gene match: 4. The CDR3 is 13 amino acids. From germline, CDR1 is SGHVS and CDR2 FQNEAQ. CDR3 in amino acids: CASRQGARTEAFF. CDR3 sequence (DNA): TGTGCCAGCAGACAGGGGGCGCGTACTGAAGCTTTCTTT.

The chain uses TRBV9 and TRBJ1-1; D is undetermined. Germline CDR1 is SGDLS and CDR2 is YYNGEE. This CDR3 has 13 amino acids. V lost 3 bases, J lost 8 bases, and 14 bases lay in between. This chain's CDR3 is CASSARPLVEAFF. CDR3 bases: TGTGCCAGCAGCGCCCGACCGCTAGTCGAAGCTTTCTTT.

This rearrangement joins TRBV6-5 to TRBJ2-7; TRBD1 might be the D (5 bases). Germline V CDR1 and CDR2: MNHEY, SVGAGI. Trimming removed 5 bases at V and 3 bases at J, with 5 bases between. CDR3 size: 11 residues. The CDR3 DNA is TGTGCCAGCAGTGACAGCTACGAGCAGTACTTC. It codes for CASSDSYEQYF.

The V call is TRBV5-3, the J call TRBJ1-2, with D possibly being TRBD1 (6 bases). Being an ORF, TRBV5-3 has a function that is uncertain. The CDR3 covers 13 residues. V was trimmed by 4 bases and J by 7 bases, leaving 14 bases between them. The CDR3 sequence is CARSGRGGGGYTF. The CDR3 DNA follows: TGTGCCAGAAGCGGGAGAGGGGGGGGTGGCTACACCTTC.

The J gene is TRBJ2-5, the V gene TRBV7-2; TRBD2 might be the D (5 bases). Germline V gene sequence: CDR1 SGHTA, CDR2 FQGNSA. V was shortened by 4 bases and J by 11 bases, with 14 bases between the two germline ends. The CDR3 contains 12 residues. This chain's CDR3 is CASSSYSGEQYF. CDR3 in DNA: TGTGCCAGCAGCTCCTATTCTGGGGAGCAGTACTTC.

The chain recombines TRBV9 with TRBJ2-1; 16 nucleotides align to TRBD2. The CDR3 sequence is 16 residues long. Germline CDR1 SGDLS, CDR2 YYNGEE. Losses at the gene ends were 4 bases for V and 14 bases for J; bases not matched to a gene: 12. The CDR3 DNA reads as TGTGCCAGCAGCACTCTACCGGGACTAGCGGGGGGGCCCGAGTTCTTC. Protein: CASSTLPGLAGGPEFF. The full variable domain, its missing parts supplied by reference TRBV9 and TRBJ2-1, is DSGVTQTPKHLITATGQRVTLRCSPRSGDLSVYWYQQSLDQGLQFLIQYYNGEERAKGNILERFSAQQFPDLHSELNLSSLELGDSALYFCASSTLPGLAGGPEFFGPGTRLTVL.